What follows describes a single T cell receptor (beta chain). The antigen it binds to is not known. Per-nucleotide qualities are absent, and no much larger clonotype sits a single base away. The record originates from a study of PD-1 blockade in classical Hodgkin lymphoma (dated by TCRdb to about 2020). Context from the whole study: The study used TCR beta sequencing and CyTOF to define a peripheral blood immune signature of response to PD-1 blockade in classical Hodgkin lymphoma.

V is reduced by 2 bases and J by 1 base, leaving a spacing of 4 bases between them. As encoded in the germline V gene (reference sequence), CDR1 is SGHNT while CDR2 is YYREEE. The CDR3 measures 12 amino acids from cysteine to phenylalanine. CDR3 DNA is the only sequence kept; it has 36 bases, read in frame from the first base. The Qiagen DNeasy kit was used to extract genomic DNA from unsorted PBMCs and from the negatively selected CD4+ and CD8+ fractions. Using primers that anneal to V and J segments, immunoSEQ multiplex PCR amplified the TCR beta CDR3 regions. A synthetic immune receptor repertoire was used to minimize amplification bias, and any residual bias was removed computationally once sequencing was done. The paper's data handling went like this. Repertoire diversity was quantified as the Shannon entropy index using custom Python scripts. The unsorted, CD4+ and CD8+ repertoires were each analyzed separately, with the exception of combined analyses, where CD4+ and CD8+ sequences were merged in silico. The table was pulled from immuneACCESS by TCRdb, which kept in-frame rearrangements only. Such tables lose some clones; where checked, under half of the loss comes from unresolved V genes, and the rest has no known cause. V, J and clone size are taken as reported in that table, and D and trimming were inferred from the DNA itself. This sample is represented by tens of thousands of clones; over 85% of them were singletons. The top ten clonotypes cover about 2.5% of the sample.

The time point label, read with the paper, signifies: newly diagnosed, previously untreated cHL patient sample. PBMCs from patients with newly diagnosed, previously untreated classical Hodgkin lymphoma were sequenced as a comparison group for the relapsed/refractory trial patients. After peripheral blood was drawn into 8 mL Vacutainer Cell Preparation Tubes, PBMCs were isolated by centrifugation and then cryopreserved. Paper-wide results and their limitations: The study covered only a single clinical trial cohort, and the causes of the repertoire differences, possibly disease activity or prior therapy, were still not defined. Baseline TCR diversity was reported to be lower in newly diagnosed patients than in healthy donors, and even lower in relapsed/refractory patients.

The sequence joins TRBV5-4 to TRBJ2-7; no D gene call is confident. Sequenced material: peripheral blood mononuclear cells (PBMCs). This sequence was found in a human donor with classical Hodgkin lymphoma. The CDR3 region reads CASSLLSYEQYF. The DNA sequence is TGTGCCAGCAGCTTACTATCCTACGAGCAGTACTTC.